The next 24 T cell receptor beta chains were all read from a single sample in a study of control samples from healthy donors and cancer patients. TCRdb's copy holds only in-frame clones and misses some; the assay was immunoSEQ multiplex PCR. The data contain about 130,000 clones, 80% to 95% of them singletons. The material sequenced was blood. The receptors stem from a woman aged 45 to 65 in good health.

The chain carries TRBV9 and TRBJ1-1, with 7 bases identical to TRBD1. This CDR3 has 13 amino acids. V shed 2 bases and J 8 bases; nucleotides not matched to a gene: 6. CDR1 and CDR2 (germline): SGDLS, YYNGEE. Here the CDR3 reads CASSVGTEGEAFF. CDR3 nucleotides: TGTGCCAGCAGCGTCGGGACAGAGGGCGAAGCTTTCTTT.

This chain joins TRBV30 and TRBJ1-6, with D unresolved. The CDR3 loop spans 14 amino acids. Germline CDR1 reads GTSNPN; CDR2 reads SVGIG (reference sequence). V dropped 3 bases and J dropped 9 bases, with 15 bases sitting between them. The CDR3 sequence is CAWSLEVGSSPLHF. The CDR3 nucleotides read TGTGCCTGGAGCCTCGAGGTTGGGAGTTCACCCCTCCACTTT.

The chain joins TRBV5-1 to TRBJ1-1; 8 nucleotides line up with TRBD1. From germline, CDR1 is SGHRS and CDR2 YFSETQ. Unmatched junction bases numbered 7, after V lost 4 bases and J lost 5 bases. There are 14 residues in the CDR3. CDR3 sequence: CASSPAGGRTEAFF. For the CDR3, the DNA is TGCGCCAGCAGCCCAGCAGGGGGCCGGACTGAAGCTTTCTTT.

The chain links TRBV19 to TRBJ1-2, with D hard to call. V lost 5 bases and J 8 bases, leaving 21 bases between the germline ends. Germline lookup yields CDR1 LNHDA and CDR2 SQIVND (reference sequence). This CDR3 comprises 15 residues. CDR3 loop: CASSLTLLGLLGYTF. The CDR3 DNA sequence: TGTGCCAGTAGTCTAACCCTTCTGGGTTTGTTAGGCTACACCTTC.

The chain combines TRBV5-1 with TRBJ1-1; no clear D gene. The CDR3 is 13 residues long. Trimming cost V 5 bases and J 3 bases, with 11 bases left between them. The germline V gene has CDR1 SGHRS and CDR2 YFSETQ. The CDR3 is CASSRGRDTEAFF. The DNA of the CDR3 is TGCGCCAGCAGTCGGGGTAGGGACACTGAAGCTTTCTTT.

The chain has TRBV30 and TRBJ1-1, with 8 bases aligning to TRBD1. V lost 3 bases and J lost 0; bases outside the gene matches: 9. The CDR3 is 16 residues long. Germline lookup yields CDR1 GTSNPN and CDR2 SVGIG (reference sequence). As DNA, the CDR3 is TGTGCCTGGAGGGGACACAGGGGGTGGATGAACACTGAAGCTTTCTTT. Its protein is CAWRGHRGWMNTEAFF.

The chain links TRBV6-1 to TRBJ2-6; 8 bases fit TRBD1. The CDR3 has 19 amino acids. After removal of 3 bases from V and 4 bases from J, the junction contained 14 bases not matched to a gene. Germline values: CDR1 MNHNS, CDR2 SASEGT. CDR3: CASSERQGTQLRGANVLTF. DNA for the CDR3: TGTGCCAGCAGTGAGAGACAGGGGACGCAATTACGCGGGGCCAACGTCCTGACTTTC.

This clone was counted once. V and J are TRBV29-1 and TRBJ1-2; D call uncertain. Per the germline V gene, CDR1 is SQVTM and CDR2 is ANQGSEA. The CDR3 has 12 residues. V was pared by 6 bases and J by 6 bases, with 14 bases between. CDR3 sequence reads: CSVTDGANGYTF. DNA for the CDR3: TGCAGCGTGACGGACGGTGCTAATGGCTACACCTTC.

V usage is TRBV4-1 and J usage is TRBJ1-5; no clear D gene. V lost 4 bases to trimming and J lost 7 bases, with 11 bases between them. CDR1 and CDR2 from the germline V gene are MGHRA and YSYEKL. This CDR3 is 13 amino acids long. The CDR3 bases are TGCGCCAGCAGCCCCGGCCCGAGGCAGCCCCAGCATTTT. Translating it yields CASSPGPRQPQHF.

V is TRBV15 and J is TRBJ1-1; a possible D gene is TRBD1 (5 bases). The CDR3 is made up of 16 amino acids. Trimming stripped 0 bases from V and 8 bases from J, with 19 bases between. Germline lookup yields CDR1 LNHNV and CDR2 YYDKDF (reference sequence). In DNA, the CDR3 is TGTGCCACCAGCAGAGATCGTGGGGCAGGGCTAAAAGAAGCTTTCTTT. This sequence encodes CATSRDRGAGLKEAFF.

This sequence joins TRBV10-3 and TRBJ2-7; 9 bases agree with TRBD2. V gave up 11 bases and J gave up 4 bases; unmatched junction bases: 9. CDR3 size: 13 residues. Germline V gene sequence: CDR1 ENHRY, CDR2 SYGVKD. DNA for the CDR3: TGTGCCGTAAGGGGGCGGGAGGGTTACGAGCAGTACTTC. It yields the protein CAVRGREGYEQYF.

The CDR3 DNA is TGTGCCAGCAGCTTATTGGGGGAGGATGAGACCCAGTACTTC. Translating it yields CASSLLGEDETQYF. The chain combines TRBV7-9 with TRBJ2-5; possible D gene TRBD2, 6 bases. The V end lost 2 bases, the J end lost 5 bases, and 12 bases lay between the germline ends. Germline V gene sequence: CDR1 SEHNR, CDR2 FQNEAQ (reference sequence). There are 14 residues in the CDR3. Full variable domain (remainder filled in from reference TRBV7-9 and TRBJ2-5): DTGVSQNPRHKITKRGQNVTFRCDPISEHNRLYWYRQTLGQGPEFLTYFQNEAQLEKSRLLSDRFSAERPKGSFSTLEIQRTEQGDSAMYLCASSLLGEDETQYFGPGTRLLVL.

CDR3 sequence (DNA): TGTGCCAGCAGCCCAAACCCAGGGGGAATGAACACTGAAGCTTTCTTT. This encodes CASSPNPGGMNTEAFF. The rearrangement joins TRBV5-4 to TRBJ1-1; 7 bases map to TRBD1. After removal of 4 bases from V and 0 bases from J, the junction contained 9 bases not matched to a gene. Germline V gives CDR1 SGHNT, CDR2 YYREEE (reference sequence). The length of the CDR3 is 16 residues.

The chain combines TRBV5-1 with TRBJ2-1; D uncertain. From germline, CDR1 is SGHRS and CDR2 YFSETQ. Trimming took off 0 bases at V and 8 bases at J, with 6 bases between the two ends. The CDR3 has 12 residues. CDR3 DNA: TGCGCCAGCAGCTTGGAGGTGGATGAGCAGTTCTTC. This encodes CASSLEVDEQFF.

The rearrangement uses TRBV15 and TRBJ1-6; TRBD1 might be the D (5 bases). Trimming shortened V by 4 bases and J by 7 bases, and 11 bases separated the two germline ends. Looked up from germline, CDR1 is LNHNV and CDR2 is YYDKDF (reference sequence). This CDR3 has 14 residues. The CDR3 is CATSTTGRNSPLHF. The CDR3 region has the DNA TGTGCCACCAGCACAACAGGAAGGAATTCACCCCTCCACTTT.

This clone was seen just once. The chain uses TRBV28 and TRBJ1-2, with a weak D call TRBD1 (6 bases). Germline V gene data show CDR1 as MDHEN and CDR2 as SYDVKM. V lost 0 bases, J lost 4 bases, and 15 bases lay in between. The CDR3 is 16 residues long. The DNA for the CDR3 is TGTGCCAGCAGTTTATGGGGGGCCGGACAGACCTATGGCTACACCTTC. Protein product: CASSLWGAGQTYGYTF.

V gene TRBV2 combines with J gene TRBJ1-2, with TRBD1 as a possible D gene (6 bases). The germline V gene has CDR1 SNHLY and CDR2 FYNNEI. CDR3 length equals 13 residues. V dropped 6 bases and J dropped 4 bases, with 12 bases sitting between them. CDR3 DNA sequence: TGTGCCAGCAGGGACAGCCCTAGCTATGGCTACACCTTC. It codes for CASRDSPSYGYTF.

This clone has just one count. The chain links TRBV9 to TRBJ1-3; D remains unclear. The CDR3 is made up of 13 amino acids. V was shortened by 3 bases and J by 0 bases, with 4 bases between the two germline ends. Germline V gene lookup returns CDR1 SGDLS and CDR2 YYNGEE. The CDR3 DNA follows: TGTGCCAGCAGCGAAGTCTCTGGAAACACCATATATTTT. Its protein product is CASSEVSGNTIYF.

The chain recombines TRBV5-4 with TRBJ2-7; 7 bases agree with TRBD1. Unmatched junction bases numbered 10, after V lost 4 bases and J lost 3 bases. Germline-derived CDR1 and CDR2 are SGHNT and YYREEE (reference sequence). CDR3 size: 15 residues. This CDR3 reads CASSDRDRTHYEQYF. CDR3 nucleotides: TGTGCCAGCAGCGACCGGGACAGAACACACTACGAGCAGTACTTC.

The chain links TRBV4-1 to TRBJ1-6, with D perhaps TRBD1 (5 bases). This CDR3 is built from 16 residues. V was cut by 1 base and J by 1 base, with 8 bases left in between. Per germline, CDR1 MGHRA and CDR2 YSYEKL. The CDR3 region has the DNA TGCGCCAGCAGCCAAGCTCGGGGGTCCTATAATTCACCCCTCCACTTT. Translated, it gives CASSQARGSYNSPLHF.

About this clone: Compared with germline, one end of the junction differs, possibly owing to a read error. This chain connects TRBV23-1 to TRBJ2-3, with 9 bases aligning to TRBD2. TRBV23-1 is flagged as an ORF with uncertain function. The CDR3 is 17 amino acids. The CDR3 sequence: CASSQWGKRGATDTQYF. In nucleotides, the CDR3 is TGCGCCAGCAGCCAATGGGGGAAGCGGGGGGCCACAGATACGCAGTATTTT.

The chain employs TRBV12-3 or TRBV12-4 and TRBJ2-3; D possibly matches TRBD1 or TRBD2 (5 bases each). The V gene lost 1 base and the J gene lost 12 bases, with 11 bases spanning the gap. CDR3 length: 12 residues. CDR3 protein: CASSLGGSRQYF. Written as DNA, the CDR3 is TGTGCCAGCAGTTTAGGGGGGAGCCGTCAGTATTTT.

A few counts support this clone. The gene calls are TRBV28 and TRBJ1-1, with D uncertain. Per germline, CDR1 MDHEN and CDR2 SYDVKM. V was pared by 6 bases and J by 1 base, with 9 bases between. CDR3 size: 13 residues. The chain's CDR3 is CASSPTENTEAFF. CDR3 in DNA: TGTGCCAGCAGCCCAACAGAGAACACTGAAGCTTTCTTT.

The CDR3 loop is CATSRDRNRISGNTIYF. The CDR3 bases are TGTGCCACCAGCAGAGATCGTAATAGAATTTCTGGAAACACCATATATTTT. V usage is TRBV15 and J usage is TRBJ1-3; no reliable D call. CDR1 and CDR2 from the germline V gene are LNHNV and YYDKDF (reference sequence). V was trimmed by 0 bases and J by 1 base, leaving 13 bases between them. The CDR3 has 17 residues.